This TCR beta chain was captured by sequencing in a study of vaccination effects on CD4 cells after COVID-19. Study-wide background: A couple of convalescent patients provided samples 16 days and one week prevaccination.

Antigen-specific CD4+ T cell clonotypes were called by their expansion after viral peptide-pool culture in ViraFEST. An approximately 10-day culture period preceded the isolation of CD4+ T cells. PCR showed that the person got SARS-CoV-2 infection at some point between March and December 2020. They grew 2 million to 2.5 million PBMC in each well, adding 10 IU/ml IL-2 and about 9.9 ug/ml peptides. The authors replaced half the medium with IL-2 medium on days 3 and 7. TCRdb's table, derived via immunoSEQ multiplex PCR, lists solely in-frame clones and lacks some. The sample has 30,000 to 45,000 clones, approximately 72% seen once. Study observations and caveats: Late post-vaccination samples showed marked contraction of infection- and vaccine-induced clones.

V lost 4 bases, J lost 0 bases, and 13 bases lay in between. The germline V gene has CDR1 MGHRA and CDR2 YSYEKL. This CDR3 contains 16 residues. This clone showed up just once. Its antigen remains unidentified. The source material was CD4+ T cells from PBMCs cultured with HCoV-NL63 spike peptides, sampled before COVID-19 vaccination. This receptor was taken from a human donor who had a prior SARS-CoV-2 infection. The chain uses TRBV4-1 and TRBJ1-5, with no clear D. The DNA of the CDR3 is TGCGCCAGCAGCCCCGCTTCATGGGATAGCAATCAGCCCCAGCATTTT. This translates into CASSPASWDSNQPQHF.